This note documents a single T cell receptor (beta chain) sequence. Measured with immunoSEQ multiplex PCR; TCRdb has only the in-frame clones, and not every one. The sample comprises roughly 130,000 clones, about 91% of which are singletons, and 2.5% to 3% rests with the top ten. This sample is part of a study of T cell responses to AZD1222 COVID-19 vaccine. Study overall: Second-dose recipients at about 4 or about 12 weeks were treated as one pooled group.

Germline CDR1 is KGHSH and CDR2 is LQKENI. V shed 4 bases and J 3 bases; nucleotides not matched to a gene: 0. The CDR3 runs 13 residues. The TCR was taken from an adult in good health. Sequenced material: peripheral blood, taken on day 0 of AZD1222 vaccination. V is TRBV18 and J is TRBJ1-1; 9 nucleotides match TRBD1. As DNA, the CDR3 is TGTGCCAGCTCACGGACAGGGGACACTGAAGCTTTCTTT. It yields the protein CASSRTGDTEAFF.